This is a list of T cell receptor beta chains from one sample in a study of OX40 agonist ivuxolimab in advanced cancers. Some clones are missing from TCRdb's copy, which holds only in-frame ones; the method was immunoSEQ multiplex PCR. The table records some 60,000 clones, around 87% of them present only once. Material: CD4+ or CD8+ T cells sorted from blood, obtained in a trial of the OX40 agonist ivuxolimab. Every receptor here comes from an adult with an advanced solid tumor such as melanoma, head and neck, liver or kidney cancer. Each CDR3 is given with its conserved first and last residue. The D gene is left open where the match is weak. The size field is filled for only some rows; it gives once, few, many or a size class.

V gene	clone size	D gene	J gene	CDR3 protein	CDR3 DNA
TRBV4-2	-	-	TRBJ1-1	CASSQGTDTEAFF	TGTGCCAGCAGCCAAGGGACAGACACTGAAGCTTTCTTT
TRBV5-8	-	-	TRBJ2-1	CASSSRRNEQFF	TGTGCCAGCAGCTCCAGGAGGAATGAGCAGTTCTTC
TRBV5-4	once	-	TRBJ2-5	CASSFVRQDQETQYF	TGTGCCAGCAGCTTTGTCAGACAAGACCAAGAGACCCAGTACTTC
TRBV21-1	-	-	TRBJ2-3	CASSQGTPGHLTDTQYF	TGTGCCAGCAGCCAGGGGACTCCCGGTCACCTCACAGATACGCAGTATTTT
TRBV11-2	few	TRBD1	TRBJ1-6	CASSITGQSANSPLHF	TGTGCCAGCAGCATAACGGGACAGTCAGCTAATTCACCCCTCCACTTT
TRBV6-1	-	TRBD2	TRBJ2-7	CASSRTSGASYEQYF	TGTGCCAGCAGTCGGACTAGCGGGGCCTCCTACGAGCAGTACTTC
TRBV6-1	-	-	TRBJ1-6	CASSESLQGPNSPLHF	TGTGCCAGCAGTGAAAGTCTCCAGGGCCCTAATTCACCCCTCCACTTT
TRBV10-3	-	TRBD2	TRBJ2-1	CAINLAGYGEQFF	TGTGCCATCAATCTAGCGGGATACGGTGAGCAGTTCTTC
TRBV5-1	-	-	TRBJ2-7	CASRGRTTYEQYF	TGCGCCAGCCGGGGGCGGACCACCTACGAGCAGTACTTC
TRBV30	-	-	TRBJ2-3	CAWKVLGGTDTQYF	TGTGCCTGGAAGGTACTAGGGGGCACAGATACGCAGTATTTT
TRBV2	-	TRBD1	TRBJ1-2	CASSRTGPNYGYTF	TGTGCCAGCAGTCGGACAGGGCCTAACTATGGCTACACCTTC
TRBV2	medium-sized	-	TRBJ1-2	CASHEEAGYTF	TGTGCCAGCCATGAGGAGGCTGGCTACACCTTC
TRBV5-1	-	-	TRBJ1-6	CASSSDAGTRNSPLHF	TGCGCCAGCAGCTCCGACGCGGGGACCAGGAATTCACCCCTCCACTTT
TRBV6-1	once	-	TRBJ1-3	CASTGPLTTIYF	TGTGCCAGCACCGGGCCACTGACCACCATATATTTT
TRBV18	once	-	TRBJ2-2	CASSPGRERTGELFF	TGTGCCAGCTCACCTGGCCGGGAGCGCACCGGGGAGCTGTTTTTT
TRBV28	-	-	TRBJ2-7	CAMGPTSYEQYF	TGTGCCATGGGACCTACCTCCTACGAGCAGTACTTC
TRBV28	-	-	TRBJ2-7	CASSPVFSYEQYF	TGTGCCAGCAGTCCCGTTTTCTCCTACGAGCAGTACTTC
TRBV19	once	TRBD1	TRBJ1-4	CASSIRDRGMSEKLFF	TGTGCCAGTAGTATCCGGGACAGGGGGATGAGTGAAAAACTGTTTTTT
TRBV6-5	-	-	TRBJ1-3	CASSLIGSGNTIYF	TGTGCCAGCAGCCTCATAGGGTCTGGAAACACCATATATTTT
TRBV9	once	TRBD2	TRBJ2-3	CASSQLAISTDTQYF	TGTGCCAGCAGCCAACTAGCGATTAGCACAGATACGCAGTATTTT
TRBV29-1	-	-	TRBJ1-4	CSTKTGQTTNEKLFF	TGCAGCACCAAGACGGGGCAAACGACTAATGAAAAACTGTTTTTT
TRBV2	-	-	TRBJ2-3	CATSQEGWDTQYF	TGTGCCACCAGTCAGGAGGGCTGGGATACGCAGTATTTT
TRBV27	-	-	TRBJ1-2	CASSLLGASGYTF	TGTGCCAGCAGTTTACTGGGGGCAAGCGGCTACACCTTC
TRBV6-6	-	-	TRBJ2-2	CASSPDRNTGELFF	TGTGCCAGCAGCCCCGACAGAAACACCGGGGAGCTGTTTTTT
TRBV6-5	-	-	TRBJ1-2	CASSPARGYGYTF	TGTGCCAGCAGCCCCGCACGGGGCTATGGCTACACCTTC
TRBV6-5	-	-	TRBJ2-1	CASSLRASGYNEQFF	TGTGCCAGCAGTCTCCGGGCCTCGGGTTACAATGAGCAGTTCTTC
TRBV7-9	-	-	TRBJ2-1	CASSLRAGPSYNEQFF	TGTGCCAGCAGCTTACGGGCGGGGCCCTCCTACAATGAGCAGTTCTTC
TRBV7-2	-	-	TRBJ2-7	CASSLEREQYF	TGTGCCAGCAGCTTAGAACGGGAGCAGTACTTC
TRBV5-1	-	-	TRBJ2-5	CASSEGGEETQYF	TGCGCCAGCAGCGAAGGGGGGGAAGAGACCCAGTACTTC
TRBV18	-	-	TRBJ1-5	CASSPRGNQPQHF	TGTGCCAGCTCACCAAGGGGCAATCAGCCCCAGCATTTT
TRBV9	once	-	TRBJ1-5	CASSVSGGDNQPQHF	TGTGCCAGCAGCGTATCCGGGGGGGACAATCAGCCCCAGCATTTT
TRBV19	once	-	TRBJ1-5	CASSDISYQPQHF	TGTGCCAGTTCAGACATATCCTATCAGCCCCAGCATTTT
TRBV29-1	-	TRBD1	TRBJ2-2	CSTGQGSDAGELFF	TGCAGCACCGGACAGGGTTCGGATGCCGGGGAGCTGTTTTTT
TRBV25-1	-	-	TRBJ2-2	CASSEYGLTGELFF	TGTGCCAGCAGTGAATATGGGCTCACCGGGGAGCTGTTTTTT
TRBV18	-	TRBD1	TRBJ1-5	CASSRDRGNQPQHF	TGTGCCAGCTCACGGGACAGGGGCAATCAGCCCCAGCATTTT
TRBV5-5	-	-	TRBJ2-7	CASSSGQSYEQYF	TGTGCCAGCAGCTCCGGGCAATCCTACGAGCAGTACTTC
TRBV5-5	-	-	TRBJ2-6	CASSLVLSSGANVLTF	TGTGCCAGCAGCTTGGTCCTCAGCTCTGGGGCCAACGTCCTGACTTTC
TRBV5-1	few	-	TRBJ2-7	CASSLKTDEFSYEQYF	TGCGCCAGCAGCTTGAAGACAGACGAATTCTCCTACGAGCAGTACTTC